This TCR beta chain was recorded in a study of blood T cells in healthy people across ages. The donors, healthy Caucasians from Russia, were aged roughly 6 to 90. PCR was performed a second time for roughly 6 to 12 cycles using a sample-barcoded 5' primer and a J-beta primer mix. TCRdb reanalysed the 5' RACE reads using MiXCR and keeps one entry per CDR3 protein. This table holds nearly 1 million distinct CDR3 sequences, approximately 50% found once. There are a few counts of this clonotype. Its antigen is as yet unknown. Regarding the study as a whole: TCR beta diversity, measured per million T cells, fell in a roughly linear way with age.

The sample consisted of blood. This sequence originates from an older woman in good health.

This CDR3 is CATSDNTGNTGELFF. The DNA of the CDR3 is TGTGCCACCAGTGATAATACAGGGAACACCGGGGAGCTGTTTTTT. This sequence joins TRBV24-1 and TRBJ2-2, with a possible D match to TRBD1 (5 bases). The CDR3 covers 15 residues. V lost 3 bases to trimming and J lost 1 base, with 8 bases between them. Per germline, CDR1 KGHDR and CDR2 SFDVKD.